This T cell receptor (beta chain) is from a study of glioma-infiltrating T cells after dendritic cell vaccination. TCRdb's copy holds only in-frame clones and misses some; the assay was immunoSEQ multiplex PCR. The table shows more than 30,000 clones, with 90% occurring only once. Comments on this clone: Germline and junction disagree at one end, which may indicate a read error.

Germline V gene sequence: CDR1 SGHDN, CDR2 FVKESK. The CDR3 consists of 20 residues. This receptor was identified in a human donor with glioblastoma. The material sequenced was blood, taken before dendritic cell vaccination. This chain links TRBV14 with TRBJ2-6, with TRBD1 matching over 7 bases. As DNA, the CDR3 is TGTGCCAGCAGCCAAGCGGGTTGGAGGACAGGAATGTCTGCGGCCAACGTCCTGACTTTC. As protein: CASSQAGWRTGMSAANVLTF.